A single sample is the source of the 29 T cell receptor beta chains below, sequenced in a study of CD8+ T cells in alopecia areata (dated by TCRdb to 2017 to 2018). Library construction relied on the immunoSEQ multiplex PCR assay. For TCR sequencing, RNA was extracted from every sample and reverse transcribed into cDNA to serve as template. Sourced from immuneACCESS, this table was stored by TCRdb with only in-frame sequences that have V and J called. A share of the clones is absent; for the studies checked, an unresolved V gene accounts for under half, and the remainder has no known explanation. In this sample the table shows about 260,000 clones, 60% of which occur a single time. Roughly 0.88% of the sample rests with the top ten. Interpreted using the paper, the treatment or condition label stands for: oral pan-JAK inhibitor, 5-10 mg twice daily. This sample comprised CD4+ T cells sorted from blood, obtained at week 52, from a patient treated with tofacitinib. Every receptor here comes from a human donor with alopecia areata.

The gene calls are TRBV9 and TRBJ1-6; D is unclear. The germline V gene has CDR1 SGDLS and CDR2 YYNGEE. The CDR3 consists of 13 residues. V was trimmed by 4 bases and J by 11 bases, leaving 13 bases between them. CDR3 in DNA: TGTGCCAGCAGCCCCTCAGACATTGCACCCCTCCACTTT. Residues: CASSPSDIAPLHF. Variable domain in full (rest from reference TRBV9 and TRBJ1-6): DSGVTQTPKHLITATGQRVTLRCSPRSGDLSVYWYQQSLDQGLQFLIQYYNGEERAKGNILERFSAQQFPDLHSELNLSSLELGDSALYFCASSPSDIAPLHFGNGTRLTVT.

The rearrangement uses TRBV29-1 and TRBJ2-2, with TRBD1 matching 9 bases. This CDR3 spans 14 amino acids. The J segment lost 6 bases and the V segment lost 6 bases, leaving 8 bases of the junction unmatched. The V gene's germline CDR1 is SQVTM and CDR2 ANQGSEA. The CDR3, as DNA: TGCAGCGTGGGACAGGGTAGCCCACCCGGGGAGCTGTTTTTT. It translates to CSVGQGSPPGELFF.

The chain links TRBV5-4 to TRBJ2-3; the D gene is possibly TRBD2 (6 bases). Deletions cut 2 bases from V and 6 bases from J, with 16 bases between. Germline CDR1 is SGHNT and CDR2 is YYREEE (reference sequence). The CDR3 has 15 residues. CDR3 protein: CASSLSGLAVDTQYF. The CDR3 DNA reads TGTGCCAGCAGCTTATCGGGTTTAGCGGTGGATACGCAGTATTTT.

In the case of this clone: One end of the junction does not line up with germline, which may come from a read error. The rearrangement joins TRBV5-4 to TRBJ2-5; 7 bases align to TRBD2. The length of the CDR3 is 15 residues. Germline assignment: CDR1 SGHNT and CDR2 YYREEE (reference sequence). CDR3 in DNA: TGTGCCAGCAGTTTGGTGCGGGGGTTCCAAGAGACCCAGTACTTC. It codes for CASSLVRGFQETQYF.

There are a few counts of this clone. The genes are TRBV29-1 and TRBJ1-6; unclear D gene. Trimming left V 4 bases short and J 8 bases short, with 9 bases between. Looked up from germline, CDR1 is SQVTM and CDR2 is ANQGSEA. There are 12 residues in the CDR3. The CDR3 loop is CSVGERDSPLHF. The CDR3 DNA follows: TGCAGCGTTGGGGAGCGGGATTCACCCCTCCACTTT.

The V gene is TRBV5-4, the J gene TRBJ2-7; D unclear. Per germline, CDR1 SGHNT and CDR2 YYREEE (reference sequence). The CDR3 is made up of 14 amino acids. Deletions cut 4 bases from V and 1 base from J, with 12 bases between. CDR3 protein: CASSGKDGSYEQYF. In DNA form, the CDR3 reads TGTGCCAGCAGCGGGAAGGACGGATCCTACGAGCAGTACTTC. The entire variable domain, with the rest obtained from reference TRBV5-4 and TRBJ2-7, is as follows: ETGVTQSPTHLIKTRGQQVTLRCSSQSGHNTVSWYQQALGQGPQFIFQYYREEENGRGNFPPRFSGLQFPNYSSELNVNALELDDSALYLCASSGKDGSYEQYFGPGTRLTVT.

As to this clone: Other DNA sequences in this sample translate to the same CDR3. The CDR3 nucleotides read TGCGCCAGCAGCTTGGGACTAGCGGGGGACGAGCAGTACTTC. Its protein product is CASSLGLAGDEQYF. The rearrangement uses TRBV5-1 and TRBJ2-7, with 12 positions matching TRBD2. Looked up from germline, CDR1 is SGHRS and CDR2 is YFSETQ. CDR3 length: 14 residues. V lost 0 bases, J lost 5 bases, and 0 bases stayed unmatched. Complete variable domain (other parts from reference TRBV5-1 and TRBJ2-7): KAGVTQTPRYLIKTRGQQVTLSCSPISGHRSVSWYQQTPGQGLQFLFEYFSETQRNKGNFPGRFSGRQFSNSRSEMNVSTLELGDSALYLCASSLGLAGDEQYFGPGTRLTVT.

Regarding this clone: The same CDR3 also results from other DNA sequences found in this sample. This sequence joins TRBV30 and TRBJ2-3; D remains unclear. Germline lookup yields CDR1 GTSNPN and CDR2 SVGIG (reference sequence). Trimming shortened V by 5 bases and J by 2 bases, and 8 bases separated the two germline ends. This CDR3 is built from 12 residues. CDR3 sequence reads: CAWSVTTDTQYF. The CDR3 coding sequence is TGTGCCTGGTCCGTGACCACAGATACGCAGTATTTT. Filled out from reference TRBV30 and TRBJ2-3, the complete variable domain reads SQTIHQWPATLVQPVGSPLSLECTVEGTSNPNLYWYRQAAGRGLQLLFYSVGIGQISSEVPQNLSASRPQDRQFILSSKKLLLSDSGFYLCAWSVTTDTQYFGPGTRLTVL.

The chain has TRBV5-1 and TRBJ2-7; no clear D gene. This CDR3 has 12 residues. Germline CDR1 is SGHRS and CDR2 is YFSETQ. V dropped 2 bases and J dropped 5 bases, with 8 bases sitting between them. DNA for the CDR3: TGCGCCAGCAGCTTCCGCCCGGACGAGCAGTACTTC. Its translation: CASSFRPDEQYF.

This rearrangement joins TRBV9 to TRBJ2-2, with D perhaps matching TRBD2 (6 bases). V was trimmed by 1 base and J by 4 bases, leaving 8 bases between them. The CDR3 is 14 amino acids. Germline V gene data show CDR1 as SGDLS and CDR2 as YYNGEE. The CDR3, as DNA: TGTGCCAGCAGCGTAAATAGCGGCACCGGGGAGCTGTTTTTT. Its translation is CASSVNSGTGELFF. The complete variable domain, with remaining parts taken from reference TRBV9 and TRBJ2-2, reads DSGVTQTPKHLITATGQRVTLRCSPRSGDLSVYWYQQSLDQGLQFLIQYYNGEERAKGNILERFSAQQFPDLHSELNLSSLELGDSALYFCASSVNSGTGELFFGEGSRLTVL.

The V and J genes are TRBV18 and TRBJ1-1; D call uncertain. The germline CDR1 and CDR2 sequences are KGHSH and LQKENI. The CDR3 runs 13 residues. Trimming took 6 bases from V and 1 from J, leaving 9 bases between them. CDR3 region: CASSLEENTEAFF. CDR3 sequence (DNA): TGTGCCAGCTCCCTTGAAGAGAACACTGAAGCTTTCTTT.

The chain combines TRBV20-1 with TRBJ2-5, with D perhaps being TRBD1 or TRBD2 (5 bases each). V gave up 6 bases and J gave up 2 bases, with 7 bases separating them. This CDR3 comprises 11 residues. From germline, CDR1 is DFQATT and CDR2 SNEGSKA (reference sequence). The CDR3 protein is CSAGAQETQYF. CDR3 coding DNA: TGCAGTGCCGGGGCACAAGAGACCCAGTACTTC.

The table lists this clone with a few counts. The V gene is TRBV7-2, the J gene TRBJ2-7, with D perhaps matching TRBD1 or TRBD2 (6 bases each). The CDR3 sequence is 15 residues long. Germline assignment: CDR1 SGHTA and CDR2 FQGNSA. With 6 bases removed from V and 3 bases from J, the gap between germline ends came to 18 bases. The CDR3: CASRGGGPGRYEQYF. CDR3 DNA sequence: TGTGCCAGCAGAGGAGGGGGGCCTGGCCGCTACGAGCAGTACTTC.

This chain joins TRBV29-1 and TRBJ1-6; weak D call: TRBD1 (5 bases). V was pared by 1 base and J by 8 bases, with 18 bases between. This CDR3 is 16 amino acids long. CDR1 is SQVTM and CDR2 is ANQGSEA in the germline V gene. The CDR3 DNA is TGCAGCGTTGAAGTGGGAACCGGGACGGGGTATTCACCCCTCCACTTT. This codes for CSVEVGTGTGYSPLHF.

The chain joins TRBV6-1 to TRBJ2-3, with 8 bases fitting TRBD1. This CDR3 region has 15 residues. Germline loops: CDR1 MNHNS, CDR2 SASEGT. V trimming: 4 bases; J trimming: 4 bases; junction bases outside the gene matches: 7. The CDR3 nucleotides are TGTGCCAGCAGTGCGAGACAGGGGCGGTCAGATACGCAGTATTTT. This translates into CASSARQGRSDTQYF.

This clone was observed a few times. V is TRBV5-1 and J is TRBJ2-3, with D perhaps TRBD1 or TRBD2 (6 bases each). The CDR3 totals 17 residues. V was trimmed by 0 bases and J by 7 bases, leaving 21 bases between them. CDR1 and CDR2 (germline): SGHRS, YFSETQ. The CDR3 sequence is CASSLVPRTARGNTQYF. CDR3 bases: TGCGCCAGCAGCTTGGTACCTCGGACAGCTCGGGGGAATACGCAGTATTTT.

V and J are TRBV5-1 and TRBJ2-7, with D unclear. Trimming cost V 1 base and J 2 bases, with 10 bases left between them. CDR1 and CDR2 (germline): SGHRS, YFSETQ. This CDR3 comprises 14 residues. Written as DNA, the CDR3 is TGCGCCAGCAGCTTGTATTCTCAAACCTACGAGCAGTACTTC. Amino acid sequence: CASSLYSQTYEQYF.

V usage is TRBV20-1 and J usage is TRBJ1-2, with no clear D. The CDR3 spans 9 residues. Trimming left V 6 bases short and J 8 bases short, with 7 bases between. Germline-derived CDR1 and CDR2 are DFQATT and SNEGSKA (reference sequence). CDR3 sequence: CSATPGYTF. The CDR3, as DNA: TGCAGTGCGACCCCCGGCTACACCTTC.

The J gene is TRBJ2-7, the V gene TRBV19; TRBD1 agrees at 8 bases. V lost 3 bases and J lost 1; bases outside the gene matches: 5. The CDR3 totals 15 residues. Germline V lookup: CDR1 LNHDA, CDR2 SQIVND (reference sequence). CDR3 in amino acids: CASSISGTGSYEQYF. As DNA, the CDR3 is TGTGCCAGTAGTATTTCCGGGACAGGTTCCTACGAGCAGTACTTC.

The chain links TRBV7-2 to TRBJ1-2; the D gene is possibly TRBD1 (6 bases). This CDR3 has 13 residues. Germline V gene lookup returns CDR1 SGHTA and CDR2 FQGNSA. The germline V and J ends were trimmed by 4 bases and 8 bases, with 14 bases remaining between them. CDR3 loop: CASSSGAPWGYTF. CDR3 nucleotide sequence: TGTGCCAGCAGCTCGGGGGCCCCTTGGGGCTACACCTTC.

The chain joins TRBV7-2 to TRBJ2-1; D not resolved. In germline, CDR1 is SGHTA, CDR2 FQGNSA. The V end lost 3 bases, the J end lost 5 bases, and 14 bases lay between the germline ends. The CDR3 length is 15 residues. CDR3 loop: CASSLGPAMDNEQFF. The DNA for the CDR3 is TGTGCCAGCAGCTTGGGCCCCGCGATGGACAATGAGCAGTTCTTC. The entire variable domain, with the rest obtained from reference TRBV7-2 and TRBJ2-1, is as follows: GAGVSQSPSNKVTEKGKDVELRCDPISGHTALYWYRQSLGQGLEFLIYFQGNSAPDKSGLPSDRFSAERTGGSVSTLTIQRTQQEDSAVYLCASSLGPAMDNEQFFGPGTRLTVL.

The chain has TRBV19 and TRBJ1-2, with D possibly TRBD1 on 5 matching bases. V lost 5 bases to trimming and J lost 0 bases, with 13 bases between them. This CDR3 comprises 15 residues. Germline V lookup: CDR1 LNHDA, CDR2 SQIVND (reference sequence). The CDR3 loop reads CASSGRQPSNYGYTF. The DNA for the CDR3 is TGTGCCAGTAGTGGAAGACAGCCTTCTAACTATGGCTACACCTTC.

This rearrangement joins TRBV30 to TRBJ2-5; either TRBD1 or TRBD2 may fit D (5 bases each). Germline lookup yields CDR1 GTSNPN and CDR2 SVGIG (reference sequence). CDR3 length: 14 residues. V was clipped by 4 bases and J by 5 bases, with 17 bases between them. The CDR3 spells CAWTPHRGVETQYF. CDR3 DNA sequence: TGTGCCTGGACTCCACACCGGGGCGTGGAGACCCAGTACTTC.

CDR3 loop: CSARDSETQYF. In DNA, the CDR3 is TGCAGTGCTAGAGATTCGGAGACCCAGTACTTC. This rearrangement joins TRBV20-1 to TRBJ2-5; D is undetermined. The germline V and J ends were trimmed by 0 bases and 5 bases, with 4 bases remaining between them. Germline assignment: CDR1 DFQATT and CDR2 SNEGSKA (reference sequence). The CDR3 has 11 residues.

This clone has at least ten counts. J is TRBJ2-5 and V is TRBV4-1; D remains unclear. The CDR3 has 15 amino acids. Trimming took 1 base from V and 0 from J, leaving 9 bases between them. Germline V lookup: CDR1 MGHRA, CDR2 YSYEKL. The CDR3 loop is CASSQVPTHQETQYF. The DNA for the CDR3 is TGCGCCAGCAGCCAAGTCCCGACTCACCAAGAGACCCAGTACTTC.

V and J are TRBV2 and TRBJ2-5; D is uncertain. This CDR3 contains 11 residues. The germline CDR1 and CDR2 sequences are SNHLY and FYNNEI. V lost 6 bases to trimming and J lost 4 bases, with 6 bases between them. CDR3: CASSGRETQYF. CDR3 DNA sequence: TGTGCCAGCAGCGGAAGAGAGACCCAGTACTTC.

The rearrangement uses TRBV7-9 and TRBJ2-5, with TRBD2 identical over 7 bases. CDR1 is SEHNR, CDR2 FQNEAQ, per germline (reference sequence). The CDR3 is 14 amino acids. After removal of 5 bases from V and 4 bases from J, the junction contained 7 bases not matched to a gene. The CDR3 bases are TGTGCCAGCAGCCCTCTGACTAGCCCAGAGACCCAGTACTTC. Translation: CASSPLTSPETQYF.

This clone came up once. This chain links TRBV7-2 with TRBJ2-5; no clear D. Per the germline V gene, CDR1 is SGHTA and CDR2 is FQGNSA. This CDR3 has 13 amino acids. V lost 7 bases and J lost 0, with 9 bases in between. The CDR3 loop is CASTQYDQETQYF. Here the CDR3 DNA reads TGTGCCAGCACCCAATATGACCAAGAGACCCAGTACTTC.

This sequence joins TRBV6-5 and TRBJ1-4, with D uncertain. Germline CDR1 MNHEY, CDR2 SVGAGI. Trimming removed 2 bases from V and 3 bases from J, with 4 bases in between. There are 13 residues in the CDR3. The DNA for the CDR3 is TGTGCCAGCAGTTACGGGCCTAATGAAAAACTGTTTTTT. It yields the protein CASSYGPNEKLFF.